One and the same sample provided the 31 T cell receptor beta chains below, sequenced in a study of human T cells and chemical hapten exposure. TCRdb processed the RACE reads anew with MiXCR; each CDR3 protein has one entry. The data show roughly 200,000 distinct CDR3 sequences, around 20% seen once. Time point indicated: patch test 1, 2 weeks after DPC sensitization. Regarding treatment: therapeutic diphenylcyclopropenone sensitization with weekly scalp DPC. The sequenced sample was whole blood, obtained in connection with sensitization to the hapten diphenylcyclopropenone (DPC). The receptors here all came from a woman between 50 and 59 years old with alopecia areata. Some clones in this sample may be carry-over from other donors' samples.

At least ten counts were recorded for this clonotype. The rearrangement joins TRBV7-7 to TRBJ2-5; D uncertain. Germline assignment: CDR1 SSHAT and CDR2 FNYEAQ (reference sequence). Trimming removed 1 base from V and 11 bases from J, with 14 bases in between. This CDR3 region has 13 residues. The CDR3 loop is CASSLDLSSKQYF. CDR3 DNA: TGTGCCAGCAGCTTAGACCTTTCGTCCAAGCAGTACTTC.

The chain links TRBV20-1 to TRBJ2-3; 8 nucleotides line up with TRBD2. The J segment lost 3 bases and the V segment lost 3 bases, leaving 8 bases of the junction unmatched. Per the germline V gene, CDR1 is DFQATT and CDR2 is SNEGSKA (reference sequence). The CDR3 is made up of 15 amino acids. The CDR3 DNA reads TGCAGTGCTAGTGGACTAGCCCCTCCTACAGATACGCAGTATTTT. This sequence encodes CSASGLAPPTDTQYF.

The J gene is TRBJ2-1, the V gene TRBV10-3; 14 nucleotides line up with TRBD2. V gave up 5 bases and J gave up 7 bases; unmatched junction bases: 7. This CDR3 is built from 16 residues. Germline assignment: CDR1 ENHRY and CDR2 SYGVKD. The CDR3 bases are TGTGCCATCAGTCGCGGGACTAGCGGGAGTACTAATGAGCAGTTCTTC. Its protein product is CAISRGTSGSTNEQFF.

The J gene is TRBJ2-7, the V gene TRBV7-6, with 10 nucleotides matching TRBD2. The CDR3 is 14 amino acids. Trimming cost V 5 bases and J 2 bases; bases outside gene matches: 3. Per the germline V gene, CDR1 is SGHVS and CDR2 is FNYEAQ. DNA for the CDR3: TGTGCCAGCAGCCCAACTAGCGGGACCTACGAGCAGTACTTC. Amino acid sequence: CASSPTSGTYEQYF.

The rearrangement joins TRBV27 to TRBJ2-7; 9 bases agree with TRBD2. Germline values: CDR1 MNHEY, CDR2 SMNVEV (reference sequence). The length of the CDR3 is 17 residues. Losses at the gene ends were 2 bases for V and 0 bases for J; bases not matched to a gene: 8. DNA of the CDR3: TGTGCCAGCAGTTTACTCGCTAGCGGGGCTAGCTCCTACGAGCAGTACTTC. This codes for CASSLLASGASSYEQYF.

This clonotype was counted between two and nine times. The chain recombines TRBV5-1 with TRBJ2-6; the D is unclear. The ends were cut back, 0 bases at V and 0 bases at J, with 13 bases in the middle. Per germline, CDR1 SGHRS and CDR2 YFSETQ. The CDR3 has 18 residues. DNA for the CDR3: TGCGCCAGCAGCTTGGATGGCGCAGTGCTCTCTGGGGCCAACGTCCTGACTTTC. Its translation: CASSLDGAVLSGANVLTF.

This clonotype was counted between two and nine times. The chain couples TRBV6-1 to TRBJ1-5, with D tentatively TRBD1 (6 bases). Trimming removed 3 bases from V and 6 bases from J, with 15 bases in between. Germline CDR1 and CDR2: MNHNS and SASEGT. The CDR3 loop spans 15 amino acids. The chain's CDR3 is CASSEQGRVAQPQHF. The CDR3 DNA reads as TGTGCCAGCAGTGAGCAGGGGCGGGTGGCTCAGCCCCAGCATTTT.

J is TRBJ2-7 and V is TRBV7-9, with 10 bases identical to TRBD2. This CDR3 region has 16 residues. The germline V gene encodes CDR1 SEHNR and CDR2 FQNEAQ (reference sequence). V was pared by 1 base and J by 4 bases, with 7 bases of the junction left unmatched. CDR3 sequence reads: CASSLVPSGSLYEQYF. CDR3 coding DNA: TGTGCCAGCAGCTTAGTTCCTAGCGGGAGTTTATACGAGCAGTACTTC.

This clonotype was recorded a few times. The rearrangement links TRBV3-1 to TRBJ1-6, with D possibly TRBD1 on 6 matching bases. V was cut by 3 bases and J by 4 bases, with 13 bases left in between. Germline loops: CDR1 LGHDT, CDR2 YNNKEL (reference sequence). The CDR3 runs 16 residues. This CDR3 reads CASSHATGSYNSPLHF. CDR3 in DNA: TGTGCCAGCAGCCATGCAACAGGGTCTTATAATTCACCCCTCCACTTT.

The chain uses TRBV11-2 and TRBJ2-7; the D gene is possibly TRBD1 (7 bases). The germline V gene encodes CDR1 SGHAT and CDR2 FQNNGV. Trimming pared 4 bases from V and 2 bases from J, leaving 12 bases between. The CDR3 loop spans 14 amino acids. For the CDR3, the DNA is TGTGCCAGCAGCTGGGGGGACAGCACCTACGAGCAGTACTTC. Encoded protein: CASSWGDSTYEQYF.

This clonotype was found a few times. The chain carries TRBV7-9 and TRBJ2-1; 10 nucleotides align to TRBD2. The CDR3 has 16 residues. Germline V gives CDR1 SEHNR, CDR2 FQNEAQ (reference sequence). V lost 3 bases and J lost 6; bases outside the gene matches: 8. In DNA, the CDR3 is TGTGCCAGCAGCTTGGGCCTAGCGGGGGTCGGCAATGAGCAGTTCTTC. Amino acid sequence: CASSLGLAGVGNEQFF.

This clonotype was seen ten or more times. This sequence joins TRBV20-1 and TRBJ2-3, with 10 bases matching TRBD1. This CDR3 comprises 14 residues. After removal of 5 bases from V and 1 base from J, the junction contained 3 bases not matched to a gene. Germline V gene sequence: CDR1 DFQATT, CDR2 SNEGSKA (reference sequence). CDR3 in DNA: TGCAGTGCTTGGGACAGGGGCCGCACAGATACGCAGTATTTT. It specifies CSAWDRGRTDTQYF.

The CDR3 loop reads CASSFSGTYGYTF. CDR3 nucleotides: TGTGCCAGCAGTTTCTCCGGGACCTATGGCTACACCTTC. The rearrangement links TRBV27 to TRBJ1-2, with a possible D match to TRBD1 (5 bases). Germline V gene lookup returns CDR1 MNHEY and CDR2 SMNVEV (reference sequence). This CDR3 comprises 13 residues. Trimming left V 3 bases short and J 4 bases short, with 9 bases between.

This clonotype has only a few counts. This chain links TRBV20-1 with TRBJ1-2, with TRBD1 matching 8 bases. This CDR3 comprises 14 residues. Germline trimming cut 3 bases from V and 4 bases from J; bases unmatched to any gene: 7. Germline V CDR1 and CDR2: DFQATT, SNEGSKA (reference sequence). CDR3 sequence: CSASSGDRRYGYTF. CDR3 sequence (DNA): TGCAGTGCTAGTAGTGGGGACAGGCGCTATGGCTACACCTTC.

The chain employs TRBV3-1 and TRBJ2-1, with D perhaps matching TRBD2 (6 bases). This CDR3 is 17 amino acids long. In germline, CDR1 is LGHDT, CDR2 YNNKEL (reference sequence). V was clipped by 3 bases and J by 0 bases, with 15 bases between them. The CDR3 is CASSQWGLQSSYNEQFF. In DNA, the CDR3 is TGTGCCAGCAGCCAGTGGGGACTTCAGAGCTCCTACAATGAGCAGTTCTTC.

The chain carries TRBV4-1 and TRBJ2-2; 7 bases line up with TRBD1. Germline CDR1 is MGHRA and CDR2 is YSYEKL. CDR3 length: 21 amino acids. Trimming cost V 2 bases and J 0 bases; bases outside gene matches: 18. The CDR3: CASSQTGGQVVGKTNTGELFF. The CDR3 bases are TGCGCCAGCAGCCAAACCGGCGGACAGGTCGTGGGGAAAACGAACACCGGGGAGCTGTTTTTT.

There are a few counts of this clonotype. The chain combines TRBV6-1 with TRBJ2-7, with D perhaps matching TRBD2 (6 bases). V was cut by 1 base and J by 1 base, with 11 bases left in between. Germline CDR1 and CDR2: MNHNS and SASEGT. This CDR3 spans 15 amino acids. CDR3 residues: CASSEDMGGSYEQYF. The CDR3 DNA follows: TGTGCCAGCAGTGAAGATATGGGGGGATCCTACGAGCAGTACTTC.

The V gene is TRBV11-3, the J gene TRBJ2-3; D perhaps matches TRBD2 (5 bases). Trimming shortened V by 1 base and J by 3 bases, and 17 bases separated the two germline ends. The CDR3 runs 17 residues. CDR1 SGHNT and CDR2 YENEEA come from the germline V gene. The CDR3, as DNA: TGTGCCAGCAGCTTAGGCCCGGGCCCCGGGAAGACAGATACGCAGTATTTT. It specifies CASSLGPGPGKTDTQYF.

This chain links TRBV29-1 with TRBJ1-1, with D unresolved. The V gene lost 8 bases and the J gene lost 4 bases, with 14 bases spanning the gap. The CDR3 runs 12 residues. Germline V gene lookup returns CDR1 SQVTM and CDR2 ANQGSEA. DNA of the CDR3: TGCAGCTTCCTTGGGAGCGGCACTGAAGCTTTCTTT. Protein sequence: CSFLGSGTEAFF.

This chain uses TRBV16 with TRBJ1-2, with D possibly matching TRBD1 (5 bases). With 2 bases removed from V and 4 bases from J, the gap between germline ends came to 17 bases. CDR3 size: 16 residues. CDR1 KGHSY and CDR2 FQNENV come from the germline V gene. CDR3 nucleotide sequence: TGTGCCAGCAGCCAAGAATTTGTGAGGGGCCCCTATGGCTACACCTTC. This sequence encodes CASSQEFVRGPYGYTF.

This clonotype has only a few counts. V is TRBV4-1 and J is TRBJ2-3; D possibly corresponds to TRBD2 (5 bases). Per germline, CDR1 MGHRA and CDR2 YSYEKL. The V and J ends lost 4 bases and 5 bases respectively, with 16 bases between them. The length of the CDR3 is 15 residues. CDR3 bases: TGCGCCAGCAGCCCCCTTGGGCTAGCCATAGATACGCAGTATTTT. Amino acid sequence: CASSPLGLAIDTQYF.

This clonotype has only a few counts. The chain combines TRBV7-2 with TRBJ2-7; possible D gene TRBD1, 5 bases. Trimming stripped 5 bases from V and 1 base from J, with 9 bases between. This CDR3 contains 13 residues. CDR1 and CDR2 from the germline V gene are SGHTA and FQGNSA. As DNA, the CDR3 is TGTGCCAGCAGCATCACAGGTTCCTACGAGCAGTACTTC. Encoded protein: CASSITGSYEQYF.

This clonotype was seen more than once but under ten times. This CDR3 reads CASSEAPPREQFF. As DNA, the CDR3 is TGTGCCAGCAGTGAAGCGCCACCCCGAGAGCAGTTCTTC. This chain connects TRBV6-1 to TRBJ2-1; D is uncertain. Deletions cut 0 bases from V and 10 bases from J, with 10 bases between. This CDR3 spans 13 amino acids. The germline V gene has CDR1 MNHNS and CDR2 SASEGT.

The rearrangement joins TRBV6-1 to TRBJ1-2; D gene ambiguous. Germline V CDR1 and CDR2: MNHNS, SASEGT. V lost 1 base and J 8 bases, leaving 11 bases between the germline ends. The CDR3 has 13 amino acids. CDR3 sequence (DNA): TGTGCCAGCAGTGAAGGATCGGGTCGCGGCTACACCTTC. Amino acid sequence: CASSEGSGRGYTF.

In its sample, this clonotype was seen many times. This chain connects TRBV11-2 to TRBJ1-2, with D uncertain. Trimming removed 7 bases from V and 3 bases from J, with 15 bases in between. Germline lookup yields CDR1 SGHAT and CDR2 FQNNGV. This CDR3 region has 14 residues. The CDR3 nucleotides read TGTGCCAGCACCCCGGGGTGGGGTGACTATGGCTACACCTTC. It yields the protein CASTPGWGDYGYTF.

The rearrangement links TRBV24-1 to TRBJ2-3; D uncertain. This CDR3 has 13 amino acids. V was cut by 3 bases and J by 6 bases, with 9 bases left in between. Germline CDR1 is KGHDR and CDR2 is SFDVKD. The CDR3 nucleotides are TGTGCCACCAGTGATGCCGGAGTGGATACGCAGTATTTT. This sequence encodes CATSDAGVDTQYF.

The genes are TRBV11-1 and TRBJ2-7; D gene unclear. V lost 1 base and J lost 3, with 7 bases in between. This CDR3 spans 13 amino acids. Germline V gene lookup returns CDR1 SGHAT and CDR2 FQDESV (reference sequence). The CDR3 reads CASSLGEYYEQYF. CDR3 in DNA: TGTGCCAGCAGCTTAGGAGAGTACTACGAGCAGTACTTC.

The chain joins TRBV2 to TRBJ1-5; unclear D gene. This CDR3 is 14 amino acids long. The germline CDR1 and CDR2 sequences are SNHLY and FYNNEI. V gave up 3 bases and J gave up 6 bases, with 12 bases separating them. CDR3 DNA sequence: TGTGCCAGCAGTGAGGAACCCTTCGGTCAGCCCCAGCATTTT. Protein product: CASSEEPFGQPQHF.

In its sample, this clonotype was seen a few times. V usage is TRBV7-9 and J usage is TRBJ1-1; no firm D call. The CDR3 spans 14 residues. The V gene lost 3 bases and the J gene lost 1 base, with 9 bases spanning the gap. Per the germline V gene, CDR1 is SEHNR and CDR2 is FQNEAQ (reference sequence). This chain's CDR3 is CASSFDPENTEAFF. The CDR3 nucleotides are TGTGCCAGCAGCTTTGATCCGGAGAACACTGAAGCTTTCTTT. Full variable domain (remainder filled in from reference TRBV7-9 and TRBJ1-1): DTGVSQNPRHKITKRGQNVTFRCDPISEHNRLYWYRQTLGQGPEFLTYFQNEAQLEKSRLLSDRFSAERPKGSFSTLEIQRTEQGDSAMYLCASSFDPENTEAFFGQGTRLTVV.

CDR3 protein: CASSPSRGYQETQYF. The CDR3 DNA follows: TGTGCCAGCAGCCCTTCGCGGGGGTACCAAGAGACCCAGTACTTC. The V and J genes are TRBV2 and TRBJ2-5; 7 bases are shared with TRBD2. Trimming removed 6 bases from V and 0 bases from J; junction bases left unmatched: 7. Germline V CDR1 and CDR2: SNHLY, FYNNEI. The CDR3 loop spans 15 amino acids.

The chain is built from TRBV15 and TRBJ1-1; possibly TRBD1 for D (5 bases). Germline values: CDR1 LNHNV, CDR2 YYDKDF (reference sequence). V lost 4 bases, J lost 3 bases, and 9 bases lay in between. The CDR3 sequence is 13 residues long. CDR3 nucleotides: TGTGCCACCAGCAAGCAGGGAGACACTGAAGCTTTCTTT. Its protein is CATSKQGDTEAFF. Full variable domain (missing parts from reference TRBV15 and TRBJ1-1): DAMVIQNPRYQVTQFGKPVTLSCSQTLNHNVMYWYQQKSSQAPKLLFHYYDKDFNNEADTPDNFQSRRPNTSFCFLDIRSPGLGDTAMYLCATSKQGDTEAFFGQGTRLTVV.